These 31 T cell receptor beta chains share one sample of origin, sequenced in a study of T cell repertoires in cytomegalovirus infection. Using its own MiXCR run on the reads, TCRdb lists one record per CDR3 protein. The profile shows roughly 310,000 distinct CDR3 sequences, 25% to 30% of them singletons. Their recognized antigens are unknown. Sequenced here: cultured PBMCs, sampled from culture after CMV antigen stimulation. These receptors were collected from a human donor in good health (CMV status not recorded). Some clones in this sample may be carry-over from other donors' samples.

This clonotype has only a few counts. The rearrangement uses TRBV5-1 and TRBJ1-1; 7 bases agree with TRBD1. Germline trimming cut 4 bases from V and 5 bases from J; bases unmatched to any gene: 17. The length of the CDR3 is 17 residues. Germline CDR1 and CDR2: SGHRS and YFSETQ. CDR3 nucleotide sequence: TGCGCCAGCAGCCTGACAGGGCGCAGCAGGCGGTCGACTGAAGCTTTCTTT. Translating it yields CASSLTGRSRRSTEAFF. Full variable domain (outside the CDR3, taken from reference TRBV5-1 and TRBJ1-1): KAGVTQTPRYLIKTRGQQVTLSCSPISGHRSVSWYQQTPGQGLQFLFEYFSETQRNKGNFPGRFSGRQFSNSRSEMNVSTLELGDSALYLCASSLTGRSRRSTEAFFGQGTRLTVV.

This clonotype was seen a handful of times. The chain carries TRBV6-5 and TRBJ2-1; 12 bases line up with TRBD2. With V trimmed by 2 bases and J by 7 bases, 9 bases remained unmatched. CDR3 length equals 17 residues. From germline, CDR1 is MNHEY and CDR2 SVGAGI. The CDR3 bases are TGTGCCAGCAGTTACGGGACTAGCGGGCTTTTAGGAAATGAGCAGTTCTTC. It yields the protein CASSYGTSGLLGNEQFF.

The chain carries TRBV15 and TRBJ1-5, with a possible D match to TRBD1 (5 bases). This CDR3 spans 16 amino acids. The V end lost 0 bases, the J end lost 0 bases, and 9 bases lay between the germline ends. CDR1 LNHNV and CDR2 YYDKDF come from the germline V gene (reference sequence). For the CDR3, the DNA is TGTGCCACCAGCAGAGAGGGGCGATATAGCAATCAGCCCCAGCATTTT. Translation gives CATSREGRYSNQPQHF.

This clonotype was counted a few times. CDR3 protein: CASSLYASEGNSYNEQFF. For the CDR3, the DNA is TGTGCCAGCAGCTTATACGCCAGCGAGGGAAACTCCTACAATGAGCAGTTCTTC. The V gene is TRBV11-1, the J gene TRBJ2-1; tentatively, D is TRBD2 (5 bases). The germline V gene encodes CDR1 SGHAT and CDR2 FQDESV (reference sequence). Trimming cost V 2 bases and J 0 bases, with 17 bases left between them. The CDR3 length is 18 residues.

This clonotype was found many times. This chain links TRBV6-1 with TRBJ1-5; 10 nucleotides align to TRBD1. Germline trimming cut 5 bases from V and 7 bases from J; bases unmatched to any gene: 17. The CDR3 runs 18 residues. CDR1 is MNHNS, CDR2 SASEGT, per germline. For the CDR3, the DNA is TGTGCCAGCAGTTCAGGACAGGGGGTCGATTATCTTGGACAGCCCCAGCATTTT. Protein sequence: CASSSGQGVDYLGQPQHF.

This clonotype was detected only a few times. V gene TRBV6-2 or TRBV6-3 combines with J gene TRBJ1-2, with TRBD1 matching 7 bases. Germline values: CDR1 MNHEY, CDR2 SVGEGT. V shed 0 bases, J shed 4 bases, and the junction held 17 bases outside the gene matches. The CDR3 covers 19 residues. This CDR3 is CASSYSSEGRPGQLYGYTF. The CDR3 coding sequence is TGTGCCAGCAGTTACTCGAGCGAAGGGCGGCCGGGACAGCTCTATGGCTACACCTTC.

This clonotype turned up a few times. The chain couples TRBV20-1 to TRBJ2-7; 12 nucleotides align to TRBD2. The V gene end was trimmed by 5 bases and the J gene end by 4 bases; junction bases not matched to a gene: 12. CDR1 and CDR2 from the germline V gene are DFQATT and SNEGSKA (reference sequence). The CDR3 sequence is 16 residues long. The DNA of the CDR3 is TGCAGTGCTCCCTCTCCTCGACTAGCGGGGGCGTACGAGCAGTACTTC. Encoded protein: CSAPSPRLAGAYEQYF.

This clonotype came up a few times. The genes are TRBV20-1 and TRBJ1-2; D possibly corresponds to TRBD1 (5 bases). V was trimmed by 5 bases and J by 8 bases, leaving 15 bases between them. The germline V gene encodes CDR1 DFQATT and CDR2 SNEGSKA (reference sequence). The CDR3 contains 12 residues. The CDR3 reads CSAGRVLLGYTF. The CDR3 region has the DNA TGCAGTGCTGGCAGGGTTTTACTCGGCTACACCTTC.

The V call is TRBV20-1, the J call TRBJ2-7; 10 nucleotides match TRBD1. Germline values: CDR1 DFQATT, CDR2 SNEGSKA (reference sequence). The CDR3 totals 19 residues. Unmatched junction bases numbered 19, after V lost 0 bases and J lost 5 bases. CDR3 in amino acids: CSARDPAVLPGQGYNEQYF. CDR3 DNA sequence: TGCAGTGCTAGAGATCCGGCAGTACTTCCGGGACAGGGGTACAACGAGCAGTACTTC.

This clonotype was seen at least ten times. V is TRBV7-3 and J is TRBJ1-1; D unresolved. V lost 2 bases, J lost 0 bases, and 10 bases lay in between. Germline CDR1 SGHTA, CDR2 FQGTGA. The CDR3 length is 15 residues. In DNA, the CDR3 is TGTGCCAGCAGCTTATTACCGGGATTGAACACTGAAGCTTTCTTT. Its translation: CASSLLPGLNTEAFF.

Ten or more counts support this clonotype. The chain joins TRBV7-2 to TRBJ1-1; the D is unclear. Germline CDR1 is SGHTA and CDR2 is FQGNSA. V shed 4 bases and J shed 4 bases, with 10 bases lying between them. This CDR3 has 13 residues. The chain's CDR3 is CASSYRRGTEAFF. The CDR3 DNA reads TGTGCCAGCAGCTACAGACGGGGCACTGAAGCTTTCTTT.

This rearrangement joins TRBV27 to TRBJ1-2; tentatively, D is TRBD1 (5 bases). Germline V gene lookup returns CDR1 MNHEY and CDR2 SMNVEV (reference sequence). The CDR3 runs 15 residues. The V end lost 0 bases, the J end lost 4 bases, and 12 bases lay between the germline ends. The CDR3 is CASSLSRQGGYGYTF. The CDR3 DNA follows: TGTGCCAGCAGTTTATCGAGGCAGGGCGGCTATGGCTACACCTTC.

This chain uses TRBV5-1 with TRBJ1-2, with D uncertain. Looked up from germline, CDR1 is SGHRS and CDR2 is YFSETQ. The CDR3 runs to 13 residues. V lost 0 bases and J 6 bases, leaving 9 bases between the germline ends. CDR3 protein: CASSLEAYHGYTF. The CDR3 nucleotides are TGCGCCAGCAGCTTGGAGGCGTATCATGGCTACACCTTC.

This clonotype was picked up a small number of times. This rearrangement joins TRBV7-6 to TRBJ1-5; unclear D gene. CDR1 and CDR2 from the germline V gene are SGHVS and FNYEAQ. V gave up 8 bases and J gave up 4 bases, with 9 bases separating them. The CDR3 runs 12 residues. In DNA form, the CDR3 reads TGTGCCAGCGCGCGGTCAAATCAGCCCCAGCATTTT. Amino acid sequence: CASARSNQPQHF. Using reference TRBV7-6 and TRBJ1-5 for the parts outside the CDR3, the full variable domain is GAGVSQSPRYKVTKRGQDVALRCDPISGHVSLYWYRQALGQGPEFLTYFNYEAQQDKSGLPNDRFSAERPEGSISTLTIQRTEQRDSAMYRCASARSNQPQHFGDGTRLSIL.

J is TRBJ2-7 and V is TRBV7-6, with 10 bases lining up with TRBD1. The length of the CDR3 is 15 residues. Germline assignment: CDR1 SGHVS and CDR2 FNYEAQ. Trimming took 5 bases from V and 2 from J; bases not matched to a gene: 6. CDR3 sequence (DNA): TGTGCCAGCAGCGGTGGGACAGGGGCGCCCTACGAGCAGTACTTC. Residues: CASSGGTGAPYEQYF.

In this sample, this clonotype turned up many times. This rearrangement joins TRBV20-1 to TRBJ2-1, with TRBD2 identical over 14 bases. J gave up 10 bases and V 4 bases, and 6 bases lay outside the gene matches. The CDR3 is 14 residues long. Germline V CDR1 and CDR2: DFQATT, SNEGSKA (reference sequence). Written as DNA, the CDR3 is TGCAGTGCTACCGGGACTAGCGGGAGCCAGGAGCAGTTCTTC. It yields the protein CSATGTSGSQEQFF.

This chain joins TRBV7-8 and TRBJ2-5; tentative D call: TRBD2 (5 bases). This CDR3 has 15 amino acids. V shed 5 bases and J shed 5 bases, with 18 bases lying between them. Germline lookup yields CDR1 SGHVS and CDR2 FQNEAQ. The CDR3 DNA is TGTGCCAGCAGCCCCCGTGCGATAGCGTGGGAGACCCAGTACTTC. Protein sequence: CASSPRAIAWETQYF.

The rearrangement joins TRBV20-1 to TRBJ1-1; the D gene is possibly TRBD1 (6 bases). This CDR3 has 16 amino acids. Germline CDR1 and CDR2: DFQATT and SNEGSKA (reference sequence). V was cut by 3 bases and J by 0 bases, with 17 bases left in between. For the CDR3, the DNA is TGCAGTGCTAGTAGGGGAACAGGGACCGTGAACACTGAAGCTTTCTTT. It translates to CSASRGTGTVNTEAFF.

CDR3: CASSYPPSGSDTQYF. In DNA form, the CDR3 reads TGTGCCAGCAGTTACCCCCCGAGTGGATCAGATACGCAGTATTTT. The V gene is TRBV6-6, the J gene TRBJ2-3; D is unclear. V was clipped by 2 bases and J by 4 bases, with 13 bases between them. Germline CDR1 MNHNY, CDR2 SVGAGI (reference sequence). This CDR3 has 15 amino acids.

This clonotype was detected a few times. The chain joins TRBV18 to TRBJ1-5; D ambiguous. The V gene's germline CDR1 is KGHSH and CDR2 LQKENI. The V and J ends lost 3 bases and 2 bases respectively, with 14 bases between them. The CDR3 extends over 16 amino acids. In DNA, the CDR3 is TGTGCCAGCTCACCTGAGAACTTGGCGGGCAATCAGCCCCAGCATTTT. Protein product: CASSPENLAGNQPQHF.

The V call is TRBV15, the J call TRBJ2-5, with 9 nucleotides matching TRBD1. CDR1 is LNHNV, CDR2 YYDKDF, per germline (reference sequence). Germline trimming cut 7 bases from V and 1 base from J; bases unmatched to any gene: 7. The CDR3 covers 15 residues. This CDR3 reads CATTADRGLQETQYF. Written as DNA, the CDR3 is TGTGCCACCACCGCGGACAGGGGCCTCCAAGAGACCCAGTACTTC. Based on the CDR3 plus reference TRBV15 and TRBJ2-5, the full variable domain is DAMVIQNPRYQVTQFGKPVTLSCSQTLNHNVMYWYQQKSSQAPKLLFHYYDKDFNNEADTPDNFQSRRPNTSFCFLDIRSPGLGDTAMYLCATTADRGLQETQYFGPGTRLLVL.

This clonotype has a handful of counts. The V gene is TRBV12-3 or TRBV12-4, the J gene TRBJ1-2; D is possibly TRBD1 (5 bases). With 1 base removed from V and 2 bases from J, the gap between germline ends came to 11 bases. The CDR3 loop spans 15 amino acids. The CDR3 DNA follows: TGTGCCAGCAGTTTAGAAACAGGCGTCAACTATGGCTACACCTTC. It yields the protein CASSLETGVNYGYTF.

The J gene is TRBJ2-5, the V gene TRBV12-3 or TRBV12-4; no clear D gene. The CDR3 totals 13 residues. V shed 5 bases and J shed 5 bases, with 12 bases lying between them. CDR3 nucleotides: TGTGCCAGCAGTCGGGCATTAAGGGAGACCCAGTACTTC. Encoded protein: CASSRALRETQYF.

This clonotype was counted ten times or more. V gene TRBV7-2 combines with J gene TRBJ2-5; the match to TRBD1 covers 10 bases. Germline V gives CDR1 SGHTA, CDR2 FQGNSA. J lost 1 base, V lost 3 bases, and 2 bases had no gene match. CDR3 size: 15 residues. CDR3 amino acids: CASSFGTGVQETQYF. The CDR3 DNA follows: TGTGCCAGCAGCTTTGGGACAGGGGTCCAAGAGACCCAGTACTTC. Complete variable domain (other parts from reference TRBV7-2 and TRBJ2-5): GAGVSQSPSNKVTEKGKDVELRCDPISGHTALYWYRQSLGQGLEFLIYFQGNSAPDKSGLPSDRFSAERTGGSVSTLTIQRTQQEDSAVYLCASSFGTGVQETQYFGPGTRLLVL.

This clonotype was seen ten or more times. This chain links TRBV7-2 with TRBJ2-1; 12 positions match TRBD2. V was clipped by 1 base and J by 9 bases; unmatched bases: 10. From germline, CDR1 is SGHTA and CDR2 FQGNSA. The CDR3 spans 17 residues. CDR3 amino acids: CASSLERLAGVLGEQFF. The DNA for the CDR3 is TGTGCCAGCAGCTTAGAGAGACTAGCGGGAGTTTTAGGTGAGCAGTTCTTC.

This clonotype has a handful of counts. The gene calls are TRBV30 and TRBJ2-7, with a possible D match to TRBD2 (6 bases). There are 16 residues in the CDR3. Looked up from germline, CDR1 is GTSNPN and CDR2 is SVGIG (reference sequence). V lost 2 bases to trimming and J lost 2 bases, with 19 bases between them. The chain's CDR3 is CAWSLGGQRPPYEQYF. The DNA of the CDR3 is TGTGCCTGGAGTCTAGGAGGGCAGAGACCCCCCTACGAGCAGTACTTC.

The CDR3 region has the DNA TGTGCCAGCAGCCAAACCGGGACAGGGCCCTTCAATCAGCCCCAGCATTTT. This codes for CASSQTGTGPFNQPQHF. The chain couples TRBV4-2 to TRBJ1-5; 9 bases fit TRBD1. J gave up 3 bases and V 2 bases, and 8 bases lay outside the gene matches. CDR3 size: 17 residues. Germline loops: CDR1 LGHNA, CDR2 YNFKEQ.

As DNA, the CDR3 is TGTGCCAGCAGCCAATATGAAAAACTGTTTTTT. Its protein product is CASSQYEKLFF. The J gene is TRBJ1-4, the V gene TRBV28; D unresolved. CDR3 size: 11 residues. Deletions cut 6 bases from V and 6 bases from J, with 5 bases between. The germline CDR1 and CDR2 sequences are MDHEN and SYDVKM.

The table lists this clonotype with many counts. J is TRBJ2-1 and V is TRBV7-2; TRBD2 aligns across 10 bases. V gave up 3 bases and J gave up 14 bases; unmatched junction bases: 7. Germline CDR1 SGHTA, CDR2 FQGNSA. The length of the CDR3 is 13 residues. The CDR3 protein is CASSLQREGLKFF. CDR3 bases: TGTGCCAGCAGCTTGCAGCGGGAGGGCCTCAAGTTCTTC.

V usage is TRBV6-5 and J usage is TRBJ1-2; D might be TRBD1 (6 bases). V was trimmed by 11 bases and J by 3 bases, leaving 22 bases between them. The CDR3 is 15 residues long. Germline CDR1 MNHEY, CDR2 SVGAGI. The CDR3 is CAAGGSRGGHYGYTF. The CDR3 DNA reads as TGTGCCGCGGGGGGCTCGAGGGGGGGACACTATGGCTACACCTTC.

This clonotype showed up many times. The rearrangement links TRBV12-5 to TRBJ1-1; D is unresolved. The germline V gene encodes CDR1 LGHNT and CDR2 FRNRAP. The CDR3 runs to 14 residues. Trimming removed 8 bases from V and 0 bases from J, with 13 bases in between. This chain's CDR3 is CASRRGSLNTEAFF. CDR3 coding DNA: TGTGCTAGTCGCCGTGGCTCTTTGAACACTGAAGCTTTCTTT.